Each of the 28 T cell receptor beta chains below was sequenced from the same sample in a study of PD-L1 blockade in urothelial cancer (dated by TCRdb to 2016 to 2017). To prepare the library, the immunoSEQ multiplex PCR assay was applied. TCRdb took over this immuneACCESS table, retaining in-frame rearrangements with V and J assigned. Such tables are incomplete; in checked studies, under half of the missing clones stem from an unresolved V gene, and the remainder is unexplained. The sample data list 38,000 or so clones, and approximately 82% of these were observed just once. The ten largest make up about 15% of the sample. This sample comprised PBMCs, obtained around atezolizumab (anti-PD-L1) treatment. The receptor set was obtained from a man between 60 and 75 years old with urothelial cancer.

This clone was found a few times. The CDR3 sequence is CATSRDRTPGLGGEQFF. The DNA for the CDR3 is TGTGCCACCAGCAGAGATCGAACCCCGGGACTAGGAGGCGAGCAGTTCTTC. This chain links TRBV15 with TRBJ2-1, with 8 positions matching TRBD2. Per germline, CDR1 LNHNV and CDR2 YYDKDF (reference sequence). Trimming took 0 bases from V and 10 from J; bases not matched to a gene: 14. The CDR3 length is 17 residues.

This clone was detected a few times. J is TRBJ2-5 and V is TRBV7-2; perhaps TRBD2 as D (6 bases). The CDR3 length is 15 residues. V was pared by 0 bases and J by 2 bases, with 10 bases between. CDR1 is SGHTA, CDR2 FQGNSA, per germline. DNA of the CDR3: TGTGCCAGCAGCTTAGCTGGGGGGAGACAAGAGACCCAGTACTTC. Translating gives CASSLAGGRQETQYF.

The chain carries TRBV5-8 and TRBJ1-5; 8 bases align to TRBD1. Looked up from germline, CDR1 is SGHTS and CDR2 is YDEGEE. There are 15 residues in the CDR3. J gave up 3 bases and V 0 bases, and 2 bases lay outside the gene matches. The CDR3 DNA is TGTGCCAGCAGCTTGGGGGACAGGTTCAATCAGCCCCAGCATTTT. Residues: CASSLGDRFNQPQHF.

The chain has TRBV27 and TRBJ2-7; D possibly corresponds to TRBD1 (6 bases). Germline CDR1 and CDR2: MNHEY and SMNVEV (reference sequence). This CDR3 is built from 14 residues. The V end was cut by 2 bases, the J end by 0 bases, with 8 bases between. The DNA for the CDR3 is TGTGCCAGCAGTTTAGTGGACAGCTCCTACGAGCAGTACTTC. Encoded protein: CASSLVDSSYEQYF.

This clone appeared a few times. The chain is built from TRBV5-4 and TRBJ2-1; 10 nucleotides match TRBD2. The V gene's germline CDR1 is SGHNT and CDR2 YYREEE (reference sequence). The J segment lost 2 bases and the V segment lost 2 bases, leaving 1 base of the junction unmatched. This CDR3 region has 15 residues. CDR3 sequence: CASSFSGGTYNEQFF. In DNA form, the CDR3 reads TGTGCCAGCAGCTTTAGCGGGGGGACCTACAATGAGCAGTTCTTC.

The chain carries TRBV7-9 and TRBJ2-7; D may be TRBD2 (5 bases). V dropped 1 base and J dropped 3 bases, with 13 bases sitting between them. This CDR3 has 15 residues. CDR1 is SEHNR and CDR2 is FQNEAQ in the germline V gene (reference sequence). CDR3 amino acids: CASSLGRGWSYEQYF. DNA of the CDR3: TGTGCCAGCAGCTTAGGTCGAGGGTGGAGCTACGAGCAGTACTTC.

This clone was detected ten times or more. The same CDR3 also results from other DNA sequences found in this sample. The chain joins TRBV27 to TRBJ2-3; 7 bases match TRBD1. Germline CDR1 reads MNHEY; CDR2 reads SMNVEV (reference sequence). The CDR3 consists of 15 residues. Trimming removed 2 bases from V and 0 bases from J; junction bases left unmatched: 2. CDR3 amino acids: CASSLRGQSTDTQYF. The CDR3, as DNA: TGTGCCAGCAGTTTAAGGGGACAGAGCACAGATACGCAGTATTTT.

The gene calls are TRBV18 and TRBJ2-5, with 10 positions matching TRBD2. The trim removed 5 bases at V and 4 bases at J, leaving 10 bases unmatched. The CDR3 spans 16 residues. Germline values: CDR1 KGHSH, CDR2 LQKENI. The CDR3 region has the DNA TGTGCCAGCTCAACCAGGGCTAGCGGGAGTCGAGAGACCCAGTACTTC. Translation: CASSTRASGSRETQYF.

The V gene is TRBV10-3, the J gene TRBJ2-2; TRBD2 is a possible D gene (6 bases). The CDR3 totals 14 residues. Trimming stripped 6 bases from V and 5 bases from J, with 13 bases between. Germline CDR1 ENHRY, CDR2 SYGVKD. CDR3 loop: CAISSGLATGELFF. DNA of the CDR3: TGTGCCATCAGCTCGGGACTCGCAACCGGGGAGCTGTTTTTT.

The chain has TRBV15 and TRBJ2-7; 12 nucleotides match TRBD2. V dropped 0 bases and J dropped 3; count of bases not matched to a gene: 3. The V gene's germline CDR1 is LNHNV and CDR2 YYDKDF (reference sequence). CDR3 length equals 16 residues. CDR3 loop: CATSRERTSGVYEQYF. The CDR3 DNA reads as TGTGCCACCAGCAGAGAGCGGACTAGCGGGGTCTACGAGCAGTACTTC.

The gene calls are TRBV6-5 and TRBJ2-5; D might be TRBD2 (5 bases). The CDR3 is 15 residues long. Germline V lookup: CDR1 MNHEY, CDR2 SVGAGI. V was trimmed by 3 bases and J by 5 bases, leaving 16 bases between them. In DNA, the CDR3 is TGTGCCAGCAGTTATCTCGGGATGGGAAGCGAGACCCAGTACTTC. Its protein product is CASSYLGMGSETQYF.

This chain uses TRBV6-5 with TRBJ2-7; tentative D call: TRBD1 (7 bases). Looked up from germline, CDR1 is MNHEY and CDR2 is SVGAGI. The CDR3 spans 12 residues. Trimming took 6 bases from V and 7 from J, leaving 13 bases between them. CDR3 region: CASREGAGEQYF. CDR3 coding DNA: TGTGCCAGCAGGGAGGGGGCGGGAGAGCAGTACTTC.

The V and J genes are TRBV6-5 and TRBJ1-2; 11 nucleotides match TRBD1. This CDR3 comprises 15 residues. CDR1 and CDR2 (germline): MNHEY, SVGAGI. V dropped 0 bases and J dropped 8; count of bases not matched to a gene: 5. CDR3 sequence reads: CASSYSGQGASGYTF. In DNA form, the CDR3 reads TGTGCCAGCAGTTACTCAGGACAGGGGGCGTCCGGCTACACCTTC.

In this sample, this clone turned up once. As DNA, the CDR3 is TGCGCCAGCAGTACCCGGGACATCGTATCCTACAATGAGCAGTTCTTC. Amino acid sequence: CASSTRDIVSYNEQFF. The V call is TRBV23-1, the J call TRBJ2-1; perhaps TRBD1 as D (6 bases). TRBV23-1 is an open reading frame, and its role is uncertain. This CDR3 has 16 residues. V lost 5 bases to trimming and J lost 1 base, with 15 bases between them.

The rearrangement links TRBV18 to TRBJ1-1; D ambiguous. This CDR3 has 11 amino acids. Germline CDR1 is KGHSH and CDR2 is LQKENI. Trimming shortened V by 5 bases and J by 3 bases, and 4 bases separated the two germline ends. Here the CDR3 reads CASSTDTEAFF. CDR3 DNA: TGTGCCAGCTCAACAGACACTGAAGCTTTCTTT.

This clone was observed a handful of times. The J gene is TRBJ2-7, the V gene TRBV9, with no clear D. Trimming left V 6 bases short and J 5 bases short, with 9 bases between. This CDR3 comprises 11 residues. Germline-derived CDR1 and CDR2 are SGDLS and YYNGEE. CDR3 amino acids: CASNGPHEQYF. CDR3 DNA: TGTGCCAGCAATGGGCCCCACGAGCAGTACTTC.

The rearrangement links TRBV11-2 to TRBJ1-2; possible D gene TRBD1, 6 bases. There are 14 residues in the CDR3. Germline CDR1 is SGHAT and CDR2 is FQNNGV. Trimming pared 1 base from V and 2 bases from J, leaving 8 bases between. The CDR3 region is CASSLAQGNYGYTF. CDR3 nucleotide sequence: TGTGCCAGCAGCTTAGCGCAGGGGAACTATGGCTACACCTTC. Looking up the rest from reference TRBV11-2 and TRBJ1-2 gives the full variable domain: EAGVAQSPRYKIIEKRQSVAFWCNPISGHATLYWYQQILGQGPKLLIQFQNNGVVDDSQLPKDRFSAERLKGVDSTLKIQPAKLEDSAVYLCASSLAQGNYGYTFGSGTRLTVV.

This clone has more than one count but fewer than ten. This sequence joins TRBV11-2 and TRBJ2-1; TRBD1 matches 7 bases. Germline V gene lookup returns CDR1 SGHAT and CDR2 FQNNGV. This CDR3 comprises 16 residues. V lost 4 bases and J lost 3; bases outside the gene matches: 9. The CDR3 reads CASSSWGQIFYNEQFF. In nucleotides, the CDR3 is TGTGCCAGCAGCTCCTGGGGACAGATTTTCTACAATGAGCAGTTCTTC.

The V call is TRBV5-1, the J call TRBJ2-7, with D possibly matching TRBD1 (6 bases). The CDR3 sequence is 12 residues long. CDR1 is SGHRS and CDR2 is YFSETQ in the germline V gene. Trimming cost V 4 bases and J 5 bases, with 10 bases left between them. CDR3 amino acids: CASSAQGHEQYF. CDR3 nucleotide sequence: TGCGCCAGCAGCGCACAGGGCCACGAGCAGTACTTC.

The V call is TRBV11-2, the J call TRBJ2-1; 8 bases fit TRBD1. Trimming at V came to 5 bases and at J to 0 bases, leaving 3 bases not matched to a gene. The CDR3 loop spans 15 amino acids. Germline V gene sequence: CDR1 SGHAT, CDR2 FQNNGV. The CDR3 DNA sequence: TGTGCCAGCAGCCGAGGACAGGGCTCCTACAATGAGCAGTTCTTC. Its protein is CASSRGQGSYNEQFF.

This clone was picked up a small number of times. The genes are TRBV19 and TRBJ1-2; D possibly corresponds to TRBD1 (6 bases). The germline V and J ends were trimmed by 3 bases and 5 bases, with 10 bases remaining between them. CDR3 length: 13 amino acids. Germline V gene data show CDR1 as LNHDA and CDR2 as SQIVND (reference sequence). Here the CDR3 reads CASSISDRYGYTF. The CDR3 bases are TGTGCCAGTAGTATTTCGGACAGATATGGCTACACCTTC.

V and J are TRBV2 and TRBJ1-2; 9 positions agree with TRBD1. This CDR3 has 15 residues. Germline CDR1 reads SNHLY; CDR2 reads FYNNEI. The trim removed 6 bases at V and 4 bases at J, leaving 9 bases unmatched. CDR3 region: CASSERDRAVYGYTF. Here the CDR3 DNA reads TGTGCCAGCAGCGAAAGGGACAGGGCAGTCTATGGCTACACCTTC.

The rearrangement uses TRBV6-1 and TRBJ2-7; 7 nucleotides agree with TRBD2. The J segment lost 7 bases and the V segment lost 3 bases, leaving 9 bases of the junction unmatched. Germline values: CDR1 MNHNS, CDR2 SASEGT. The CDR3 length is 14 residues. CDR3 sequence (DNA): TGTGCCAGCAGTGAGGGGGGGGATCTGAAGGAGCAGTACTTC. This codes for CASSEGGDLKEQYF.

This chain connects TRBV11-2 to TRBJ1-2, with D tentatively TRBD1 (6 bases). V was pared by 5 bases and J by 5 bases, with 12 bases between. The CDR3 is 13 amino acids. Germline V gene sequence: CDR1 SGHAT, CDR2 FQNNGV. CDR3 protein: CASSPVQGYGYTF. The CDR3 nucleotides read TGTGCCAGCAGCCCTGTACAGGGTTATGGCTACACCTTC.

The V call is TRBV11-2, the J call TRBJ2-5; tentatively, D is TRBD2 (5 bases). This CDR3 has 13 amino acids. Trimming took off 5 bases at V and 5 bases at J, with 12 bases between the two ends. From germline, CDR1 is SGHAT and CDR2 FQNNGV. The CDR3 loop is CASSPRDGETQYF. In nucleotides, the CDR3 is TGTGCCAGCAGCCCGAGGGATGGGGAGACCCAGTACTTC.

The chain combines TRBV11-2 with TRBJ2-5; TRBD2 aligns across 9 bases. Germline V gives CDR1 SGHAT, CDR2 FQNNGV. CDR3 length: 15 residues. The V segment lost 5 bases and the J segment 5 bases; nucleotides outside the gene matches: 9. DNA of the CDR3: TGTGCCAGCAGCGCTAGCGGGGAGCCCTTCGAGACCCAGTACTTC. Encoded protein: CASSASGEPFETQYF.

V gene TRBV5-1 combines with J gene TRBJ1-2; tentatively, D is TRBD1 (6 bases). This CDR3 is built from 15 residues. Between the trimmed V and J ends, which lost 4 bases and 7 bases, there was a span of 20 bases. The germline V gene has CDR1 SGHRS and CDR2 YFSETQ. CDR3 DNA: TGCGCCAGCAGCCTACTCCGGGACACCGCCCCTGGCTACACCTTC. This sequence encodes CASSLLRDTAPGYTF.

The rearrangement links TRBV20-1 to TRBJ2-1; tentatively, D is TRBD2 (6 bases). V dropped 6 bases and J dropped 9 bases, with 12 bases sitting between them. The V gene's germline CDR1 is DFQATT and CDR2 SNEGSKA (reference sequence). The CDR3 covers 11 residues. The CDR3 is CSAIAELEQFF. CDR3 DNA sequence: TGCAGTGCAATAGCGGAGCTTGAGCAGTTCTTC.